The next 25 T cell receptor beta chains were all read from a single sample in a study of control samples from healthy donors and cancer patients (TCRdb year 2020). The protocol used for the library was the immunoSEQ multiplex PCR assay. Imported from immuneACCESS, the table was reduced by TCRdb to in-frame sequences with V and J called. These copies leave out some clones; in studies compared against another copy, an unresolved V gene accounts for under half, and the cause of the remainder is not known. This sample gives about 44,000 clones in total; 70% to 90% of them show up just once. Jointly, the top ten make up 10% of the sample. The sample comprised PBMCs. All receptors come from a woman in her sixties or seventies with lung cancer.

CDR3 amino acids: CASSPVPINYGYTF. The CDR3 region has the DNA TGTGCCAGCTCACCAGTCCCCATTAACTATGGCTACACCTTC. The chain combines TRBV18 with TRBJ1-2; D remains unclear. The V and J ends lost 2 bases and 1 base respectively, with 8 bases between them. Germline assignment: CDR1 KGHSH and CDR2 LQKENI. This CDR3 has 14 amino acids.

This chain joins TRBV5-1 and TRBJ1-3, with D unresolved. The CDR3 has 15 amino acids. V gave up 4 bases and J gave up 1 base, with 12 bases separating them. Germline CDR1 is SGHRS and CDR2 is YFSETQ. CDR3 loop: CASSNSGLSGNTIYF. DNA for the CDR3: TGCGCCAGCAGCAATTCGGGCCTTTCTGGAAACACCATATATTTT.

The rearrangement joins TRBV5-4 to TRBJ1-2; D is unclear. Deletions cut 4 bases from V and 0 bases from J, with 13 bases between. CDR1 and CDR2 (germline): SGHNT, YYREEE (reference sequence). The CDR3 covers 15 residues. CDR3 amino acids: CASSPFGSPNYGYTF. As DNA, the CDR3 is TGTGCCAGCAGCCCCTTCGGGTCCCCTAACTATGGCTACACCTTC.

The V and J genes are TRBV5-6 and TRBJ2-5, with a possible D match to TRBD2 (5 bases). The germline V gene has CDR1 SGHDT and CDR2 YYEEEE. V was cut by 2 bases and J by 2 bases, with 7 bases left in between. The CDR3 extends over 13 amino acids. CDR3 sequence (DNA): TGTGCCAGCAGCTTTGGGAGTCAAGAGACCCAGTACTTC. Encoded protein: CASSFGSQETQYF.

This chain links TRBV3-1 (or the pseudogene TRBV3-2) with TRBJ2-1; 14 bases map to TRBD2. CDR3 size: 17 residues. Losses at the gene ends were 3 bases for V and 9 bases for J; bases not matched to a gene: 10. CDR1 is LGHDT and CDR2 is YNNKEL in the germline V gene (reference sequence). CDR3 in amino acids: CASSQRGTSGRFGEQFF. The DNA of the CDR3 is TGTGCCAGCAGCCAGAGAGGGACTAGCGGGAGATTCGGTGAGCAGTTCTTC.

This chain joins TRBV6-5 and TRBJ1-3; 7 bases line up with TRBD1. Trimming at V came to 5 bases and at J to 4 bases, leaving 8 bases not matched to a gene. Germline lookup yields CDR1 MNHEY and CDR2 SVGAGI. The CDR3 extends over 15 amino acids. This CDR3 reads CASSPHRGRGNTIYF. CDR3 coding DNA: TGTGCCAGCAGTCCCCACAGGGGTCGCGGAAACACCATATATTTT.

This clone has only one observation. The chain employs TRBV11-2 and TRBJ2-7; D unresolved. CDR1 SGHAT and CDR2 FQNNGV come from the germline V gene. V gave up 1 base and J gave up 9 bases, with 13 bases separating them. This CDR3 contains 13 residues. CDR3 residues: CASSLGRAEWQYF. The CDR3 DNA follows: TGTGCCAGCAGCTTAGGCCGGGCGGAGTGGCAGTACTTC.

The gene calls are TRBV15 and TRBJ1-5, with D uncertain. This CDR3 has 13 residues. Germline loops: CDR1 LNHNV, CDR2 YYDKDF (reference sequence). Trimming cost V 0 bases and J 10 bases, with 10 bases left between them. CDR3 coding DNA: TGTGCCACCAGCAGAGAGTCTTTCAGCCCCCAGCATTTT. It codes for CATSRESFSPQHF.

DNA of the CDR3: TGTGCCATCATGGAGGACAATGAGCAGTTCTTC. It translates to CAIMEDNEQFF. The J gene is TRBJ2-1, the V gene TRBV10-3; possibly TRBD2 for D (5 bases). Trimming shortened V by 7 bases and J by 5 bases, and 6 bases separated the two germline ends. Looked up from germline, CDR1 is ENHRY and CDR2 is SYGVKD. The CDR3 contains 11 residues.

This chain links TRBV5-1 with TRBJ2-7; D remains unclear. The CDR3 contains 13 residues. Germline assignment: CDR1 SGHRS and CDR2 YFSETQ. Trimming took 5 bases from V and 2 from J, leaving 11 bases between them. In nucleotides, the CDR3 is TGCGCCAGCAGGCATGAACCCCCCTACGAGCAGTACTTC. Amino acids: CASRHEPPYEQYF.

The rearrangement joins TRBV6-5 to TRBJ2-7; 13 bases fit TRBD2. The J segment lost 3 bases and the V segment lost 4 bases, leaving 3 bases of the junction unmatched. Germline CDR1 and CDR2: MNHEY and SVGAGI. This CDR3 has 15 residues. In DNA form, the CDR3 reads TGTGCCAGCAGTTCGGGACTAGCGGGGAACTACGAGCAGTACTTC. Protein: CASSSGLAGNYEQYF.

This clone was picked up a small number of times. The chain couples TRBV2 to TRBJ1-2; TRBD1 matches at 8 bases. This CDR3 spans 14 amino acids. Germline lookup yields CDR1 SNHLY and CDR2 FYNNEI. The V and J ends lost 6 bases and 6 bases, in that order; junction bases with no gene match: 9. CDR3: CASRDLAGGHGYTF. CDR3 coding DNA: TGTGCCAGCAGAGACCTTGCAGGGGGCCATGGCTACACCTTC.

The chain uses TRBV25-1 and TRBJ1-4; no clear D. The CDR3 is 15 amino acids. Germline V gene data show CDR1 as MGHDK and CDR2 as SYGVNS. Trimming cost V 1 base and J 5 bases, with 11 bases left between them. In DNA, the CDR3 is TGTGCCAGCAGTGAATCCACAGCAAAGAATGAAAAACTGTTTTTT. Translating gives CASSESTAKNEKLFF. Full variable domain (remainder filled in from reference TRBV25-1 and TRBJ1-4): EADIYQTPRYLVIGTGKKITLECSQTMGHDKMYWYQQDPGMELHLIHYSYGVNSTEKGDLSSESTVSRIRTEHFPLTLESARPSHTSQYLCASSESTAKNEKLFFGSGTQLSVL.

The chain combines TRBV19 with TRBJ2-7; 10 bases align to TRBD1. In germline, CDR1 is LNHDA, CDR2 SQIVND (reference sequence). The CDR3 spans 14 residues. The trim removed 5 bases at V and 5 bases at J, leaving 6 bases unmatched. The CDR3, as DNA: TGTGCCAGTAGTTTGACAGGGGGCGTGAACGAGCAGTACTTC. It yields the protein CASSLTGGVNEQYF.

The V and J genes are TRBV7-6 and TRBJ1-6; tentative D call: TRBD1 (6 bases). The CDR3 is 15 amino acids. Germline CDR1 is SGHVS and CDR2 is FNYEAQ. Trimming left V 5 bases short and J 6 bases short, with 14 bases between. CDR3 coding DNA: TGTGCCAGCAGCCCCCGGACAGACTCTAATTCACCCCTCCACTTT. The encoded protein is CASSPRTDSNSPLHF.

V is TRBV6-5 and J is TRBJ1-2; the D is unclear. V lost 4 bases, J lost 4 bases, and 13 bases lay in between. The CDR3 covers 14 residues. Germline loops: CDR1 MNHEY, CDR2 SVGAGI. The CDR3: CASSSPGGFYGYTF. The CDR3 DNA sequence: TGTGCCAGCAGTTCCCCCGGAGGGTTCTATGGCTACACCTTC.

The chain recombines TRBV11-1 with TRBJ1-2, with 10 bases that match TRBD1. The germline V gene encodes CDR1 SGHAT and CDR2 FQDESV (reference sequence). J gave up 8 bases and V 2 bases, and 11 bases lay outside the gene matches. The CDR3 length is 16 residues. This CDR3 reads CASSLSGQGIVLGYTF. The CDR3 nucleotides read TGTGCCAGCAGCTTATCGGGACAGGGGATCGTTCTGGGCTACACCTTC.

The CDR3 here is CASSFDGEQETQYF. CDR3 nucleotide sequence: TGTGCCAGCAGCTTCGACGGGGAACAAGAGACCCAGTACTTC. This rearrangement joins TRBV11-3 to TRBJ2-5, with a tentative D call TRBD2 (5 bases). In germline, CDR1 is SGHNT, CDR2 YENEEA. The CDR3 extends over 14 amino acids. Trimming pared 3 bases from V and 2 bases from J, leaving 10 bases between.

This chain connects TRBV5-4 to TRBJ2-6, with 9 bases matching TRBD1. J lost 2 bases, V lost 5 bases, and 8 bases had no gene match. Germline CDR1 SGHNT, CDR2 YYREEE (reference sequence). The CDR3 is 17 residues long. Here the CDR3 reads CASSFGGQGPGANVLTF. The DNA of the CDR3 is TGTGCCAGCAGTTTTGGGGGACAGGGTCCTGGGGCCAACGTCCTGACTTTC.

By sample fraction, this clone is medium-sized. The chain recombines TRBV5-4 with TRBJ2-2, with D uncertain. This CDR3 has 13 amino acids. V lost 5 bases and J 5 bases, leaving 10 bases between the germline ends. Germline values: CDR1 SGHNT, CDR2 YYREEE (reference sequence). The DNA for the CDR3 is TGTGCCAGCAGACAAGGGCAAACCGGGGAGCTGTTTTTT. As protein: CASRQGQTGELFF.

This sequence joins TRBV4-2 and TRBJ2-1; D remains unclear. This CDR3 comprises 15 residues. V lost 4 bases to trimming and J lost 0 bases, with 10 bases between them. Germline V gives CDR1 LGHNA, CDR2 YNFKEQ. The CDR3 DNA reads TGTGCCAGCAGCCGACTGGAGAGCTCCTACAATGAGCAGTTCTTC. Encoded protein: CASSRLESSYNEQFF.

The table lists this clone with a count of one. The chain carries TRBV19 and TRBJ2-1, with D unresolved. Germline-derived CDR1 and CDR2 are LNHDA and SQIVND (reference sequence). The CDR3 covers 11 residues. Trimming shortened V by 4 bases and J by 6 bases, and 4 bases separated the two germline ends. The CDR3 nucleotides are TGTGCCAGTAGTACTCCCAATGAGCAGTTCTTC. As protein: CASSTPNEQFF.

The chain carries TRBV18 and TRBJ2-7; unclear D gene. CDR1 KGHSH and CDR2 LQKENI come from the germline V gene. V gave up 3 bases and J gave up 5 bases, with 11 bases separating them. The CDR3 covers 13 residues. The CDR3 DNA follows: TGTGCCAGCTCACCGTCCAACGGCGACGAGCAGTACTTC. Translation: CASSPSNGDEQYF.

This chain connects TRBV28 to TRBJ2-1; D gene uncertain. V was clipped by 5 bases and J by 0 bases, with 14 bases between them. The CDR3 sequence is 16 residues long. Germline assignment: CDR1 MDHEN and CDR2 SYDVKM. The DNA of the CDR3 is TGTGCCAGCAGTCCTCACCGGTCGGGCTCCTACAATGAGCAGTTCTTC. Protein sequence: CASSPHRSGSYNEQFF.

The gene calls are TRBV19 and TRBJ1-1, with D possibly matching TRBD1 (5 bases). The CDR3 totals 15 residues. The V gene's germline CDR1 is LNHDA and CDR2 SQIVND (reference sequence). Trimming removed 3 bases at V and 2 bases at J, with 13 bases between. The CDR3 DNA sequence: TGTGCCAGTAGTATCCACGACAGAAAAAACACTGAAGCTTTCTTT. This encodes CASSIHDRKNTEAFF.